The present T cell receptor beta chain was sequenced within a study of T cell repertoires in cytomegalovirus infection. The overall study: From public TCR beta signatures came an indication of both CMV infection and matching HLA type.

TCRdb re-analysed the reads in MiXCR, keeping a single row per CDR3 protein. The sample yields about 310,000 distinct CDR3 sequences, 8% to 10% seen once. The CDR3 covers 12 residues. The germline gives CDR1 DFQATT, CDR2 SNEGSKA (reference sequence). The trim removed 5 bases at V and 4 bases at J, leaving 1 base unmatched. This clonotype was observed at least ten times. Its antigen is as yet unknown. Whole-study results and caveats: Across the ex vivo response, the dominant clonotypes were HLA-C-restricted CMV-specific TCR beta clonotypes. Accumulated public TCR beta family frequency recognized individuals carrying CMV together with the relevant HLA.

The genes are TRBV20-1 and TRBJ1-5; the match to TRBD1 covers 8 bases. The TCR sequence derives from a human donor in good health (CMV status not recorded). Some clones in this sample may be carry-over from other donors' samples. The source material was PBMCs. CDR3 coding DNA: TGCAGTGCTTACAGGGGGAATCAGCCCCAGCATTTT. Amino acids: CSAYRGNQPQHF.